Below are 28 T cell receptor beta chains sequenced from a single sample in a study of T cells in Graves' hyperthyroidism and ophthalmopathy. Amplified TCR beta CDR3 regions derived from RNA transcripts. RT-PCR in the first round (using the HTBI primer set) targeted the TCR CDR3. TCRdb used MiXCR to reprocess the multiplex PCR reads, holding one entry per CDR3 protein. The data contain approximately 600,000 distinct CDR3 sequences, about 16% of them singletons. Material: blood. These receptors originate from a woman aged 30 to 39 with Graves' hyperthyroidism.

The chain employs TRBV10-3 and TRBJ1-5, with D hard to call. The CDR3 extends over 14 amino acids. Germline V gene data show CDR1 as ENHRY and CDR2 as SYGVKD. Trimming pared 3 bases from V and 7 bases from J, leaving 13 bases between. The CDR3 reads CAISEEGVEQPQHF. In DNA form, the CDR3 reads TGTGCCATCAGTGAAGAGGGCGTGGAGCAGCCCCAGCATTTT.

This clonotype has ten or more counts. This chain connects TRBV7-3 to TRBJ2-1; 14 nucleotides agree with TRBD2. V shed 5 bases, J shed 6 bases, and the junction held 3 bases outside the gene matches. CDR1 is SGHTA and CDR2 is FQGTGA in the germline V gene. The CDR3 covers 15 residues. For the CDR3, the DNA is TGTGCCAGCAGCAAGGGACTAGCGGGAGTCAATGAGCAGTTCTTC. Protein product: CASSKGLAGVNEQFF.

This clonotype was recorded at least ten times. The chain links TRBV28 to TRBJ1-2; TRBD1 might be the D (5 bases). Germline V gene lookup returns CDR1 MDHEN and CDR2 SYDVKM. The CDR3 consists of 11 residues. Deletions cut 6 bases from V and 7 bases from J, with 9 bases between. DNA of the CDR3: TGTGCCAGCAGCCGGGACGGTGGCTACACCTTC. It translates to CASSRDGGYTF.

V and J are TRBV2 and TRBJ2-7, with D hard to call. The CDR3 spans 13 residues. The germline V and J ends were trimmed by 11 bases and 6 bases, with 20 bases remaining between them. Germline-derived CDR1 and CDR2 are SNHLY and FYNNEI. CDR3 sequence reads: CAGTELGPSEQYF. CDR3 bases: TGTGCCGGAACTGAGCTAGGTCCCAGCGAGCAGTACTTC.

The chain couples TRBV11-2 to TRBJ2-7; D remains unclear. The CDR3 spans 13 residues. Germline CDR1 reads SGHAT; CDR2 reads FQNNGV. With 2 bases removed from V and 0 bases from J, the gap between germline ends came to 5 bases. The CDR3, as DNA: TGTGCCAGCAGCTTAATAGACTCCTACGAGCAGTACTTC. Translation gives CASSLIDSYEQYF.

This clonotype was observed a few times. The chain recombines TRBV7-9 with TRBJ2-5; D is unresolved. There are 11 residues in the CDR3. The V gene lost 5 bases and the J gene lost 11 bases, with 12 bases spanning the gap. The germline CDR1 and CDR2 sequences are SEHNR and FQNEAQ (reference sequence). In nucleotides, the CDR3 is TGTGCCAGCAGCGAGGATTGGACGCAGTACTTC. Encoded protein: CASSEDWTQYF.

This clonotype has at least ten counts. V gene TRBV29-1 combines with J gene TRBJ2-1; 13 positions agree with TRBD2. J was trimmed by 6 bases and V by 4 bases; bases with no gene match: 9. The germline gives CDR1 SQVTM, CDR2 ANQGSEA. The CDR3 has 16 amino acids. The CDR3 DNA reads TGCAGCGTTGCCTACCCACTAGCGGGAGGGTCCAATGAGCAGTTCTTC. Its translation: CSVAYPLAGGSNEQFF.

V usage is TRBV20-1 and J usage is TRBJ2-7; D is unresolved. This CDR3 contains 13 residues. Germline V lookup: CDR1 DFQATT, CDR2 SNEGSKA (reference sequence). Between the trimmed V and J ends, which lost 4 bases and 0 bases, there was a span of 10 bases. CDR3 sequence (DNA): TGCAGTGCTAACACCGACCTCTCCTACGAGCAGTACTTC. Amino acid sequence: CSANTDLSYEQYF.

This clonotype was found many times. The CDR3 reads CASSMSSGSWSHEQFF. The CDR3 region has the DNA TGTGCCAGCAGCATGTCGAGCGGGAGTTGGTCCCATGAGCAGTTCTTC. The chain joins TRBV7-8 to TRBJ2-1; TRBD2 agrees at 8 bases. CDR3 length: 16 amino acids. V lost 5 bases, J lost 8 bases, and 14 bases stayed unmatched. Looked up from germline, CDR1 is SGHVS and CDR2 is FQNEAQ.

CDR3 DNA: TGCAGTGCACTATGGGGGCCCCAGCCCCAGCATTTT. It is translated as CSALWGPQPQHF. V is TRBV20-1 and J is TRBJ1-5; perhaps TRBD1 as D (6 bases). With 6 bases removed from V and 7 bases from J, the gap between germline ends came to 13 bases. Per the germline V gene, CDR1 is DFQATT and CDR2 is SNEGSKA (reference sequence). There are 12 residues in the CDR3.

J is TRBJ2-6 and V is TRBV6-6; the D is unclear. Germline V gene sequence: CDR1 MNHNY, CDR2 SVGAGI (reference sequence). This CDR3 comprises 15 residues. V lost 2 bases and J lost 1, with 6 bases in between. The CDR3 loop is CASSYVLSGANVLTF. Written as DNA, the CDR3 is TGTGCCAGCAGTTACGTACTTTCTGGGGCCAACGTCCTGACTTTC.

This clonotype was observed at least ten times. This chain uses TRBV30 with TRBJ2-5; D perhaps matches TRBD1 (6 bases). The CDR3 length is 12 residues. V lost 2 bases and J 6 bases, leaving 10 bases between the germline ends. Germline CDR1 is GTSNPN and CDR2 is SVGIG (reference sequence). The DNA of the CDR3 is TGTGCCTGGAGTCCAGGGGAACAGACCCAGTACTTC. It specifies CAWSPGEQTQYF.

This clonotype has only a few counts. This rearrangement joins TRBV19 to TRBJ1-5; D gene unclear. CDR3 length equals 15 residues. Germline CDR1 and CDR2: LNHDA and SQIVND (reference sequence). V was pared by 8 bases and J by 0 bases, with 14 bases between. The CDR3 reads CASPPCRSSNQPQHF. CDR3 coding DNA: TGTGCCAGTCCTCCGTGCCGGAGTAGCAATCAGCCCCAGCATTTT.

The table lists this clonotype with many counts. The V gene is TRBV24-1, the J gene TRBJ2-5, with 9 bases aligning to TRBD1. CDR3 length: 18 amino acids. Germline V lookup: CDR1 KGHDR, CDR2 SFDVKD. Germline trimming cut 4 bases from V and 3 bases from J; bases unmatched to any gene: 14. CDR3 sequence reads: CATSETPNRGLGEETQYF. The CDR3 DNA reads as TGTGCCACCAGTGAAACCCCAAACAGGGGGCTAGGTGAAGAGACCCAGTACTTC.

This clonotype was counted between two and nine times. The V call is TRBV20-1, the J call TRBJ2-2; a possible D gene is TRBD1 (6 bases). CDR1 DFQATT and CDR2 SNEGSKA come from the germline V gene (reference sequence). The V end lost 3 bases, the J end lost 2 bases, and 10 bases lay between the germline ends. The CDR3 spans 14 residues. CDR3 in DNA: TGCAGTGCTAGGTCCAGGGGAAACACCGGGGAGCTGTTTTTT. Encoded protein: CSARSRGNTGELFF.

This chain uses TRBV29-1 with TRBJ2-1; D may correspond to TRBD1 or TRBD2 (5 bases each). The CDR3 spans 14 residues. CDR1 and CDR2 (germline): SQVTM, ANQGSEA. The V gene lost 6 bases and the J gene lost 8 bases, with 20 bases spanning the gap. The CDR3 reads CSVGEPGLRDEQFF. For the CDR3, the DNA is TGCAGCGTGGGGGAGCCGGGCCTGCGGGATGAGCAGTTCTTC.

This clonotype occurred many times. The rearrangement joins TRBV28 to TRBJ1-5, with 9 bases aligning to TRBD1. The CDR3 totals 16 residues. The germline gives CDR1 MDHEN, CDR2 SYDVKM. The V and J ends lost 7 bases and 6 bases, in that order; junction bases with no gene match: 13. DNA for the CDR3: TGTGCCAGCATTGATCCCGGGACAGGGATTTCTCAGCCCCAGCATTTT. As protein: CASIDPGTGISQPQHF. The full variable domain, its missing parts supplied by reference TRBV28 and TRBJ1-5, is DVKVTQSSRYLVKRTGEKVFLECVQDMDHENMFWYRQDPGLGLRLIYFSYDVKMKEKGDIPEGYSVSREKKERFSLILESASTNQTSMYLCASIDPGTGISQPQHFGDGTRLSIL.

The CDR3 DNA is TGTGCCAGCAGCCAAGCAGGACTAGCGGGGCCCTACGAGCAGTACTTC. This codes for CASSQAGLAGPYEQYF. V usage is TRBV3-1 and J usage is TRBJ2-7; 12 bases are a match to TRBD2. The CDR3 length is 16 residues. The germline V gene has CDR1 LGHDT and CDR2 YNNKEL (reference sequence). J lost 2 bases, V lost 1 base, and 3 bases had no gene match.

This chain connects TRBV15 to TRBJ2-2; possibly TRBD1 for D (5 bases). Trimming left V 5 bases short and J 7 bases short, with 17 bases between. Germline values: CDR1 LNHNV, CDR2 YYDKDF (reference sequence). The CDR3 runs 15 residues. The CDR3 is CATSGPRGLVGELFF. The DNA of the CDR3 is TGTGCCACCAGCGGGCCAAGGGGATTGGTCGGGGAGCTGTTTTTT.

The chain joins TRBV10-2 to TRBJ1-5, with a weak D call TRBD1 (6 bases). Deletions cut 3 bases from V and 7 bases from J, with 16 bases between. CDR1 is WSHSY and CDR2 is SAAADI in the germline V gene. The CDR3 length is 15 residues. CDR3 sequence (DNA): TGCGCCAGCAGTGACCCGGACAGTGGGTACCAGCCCCAGCATTTT. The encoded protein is CASSDPDSGYQPQHF.

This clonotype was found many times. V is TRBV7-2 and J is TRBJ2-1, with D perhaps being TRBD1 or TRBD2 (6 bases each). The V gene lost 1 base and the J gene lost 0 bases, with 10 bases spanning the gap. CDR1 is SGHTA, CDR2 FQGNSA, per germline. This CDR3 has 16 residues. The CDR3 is CASSLEGGYSYNEQFF. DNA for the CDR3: TGTGCCAGCAGCTTAGAGGGGGGTTACTCCTACAATGAGCAGTTCTTC.

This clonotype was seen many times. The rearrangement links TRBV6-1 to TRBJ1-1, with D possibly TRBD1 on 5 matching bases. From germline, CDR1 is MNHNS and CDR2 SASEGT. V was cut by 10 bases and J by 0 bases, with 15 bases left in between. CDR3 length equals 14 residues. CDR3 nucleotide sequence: TGTGCCACAAACACCCCAGGGCTGAACACTGAAGCTTTCTTT. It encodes CATNTPGLNTEAFF.

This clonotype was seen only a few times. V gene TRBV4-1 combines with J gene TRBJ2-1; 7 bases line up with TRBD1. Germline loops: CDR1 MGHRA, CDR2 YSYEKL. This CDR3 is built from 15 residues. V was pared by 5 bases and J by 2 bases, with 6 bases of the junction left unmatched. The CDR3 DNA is TGCGCCAGCAGCTGGGGACAGATAACCTACAATGAGCAGTTCTTC. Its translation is CASSWGQITYNEQFF.

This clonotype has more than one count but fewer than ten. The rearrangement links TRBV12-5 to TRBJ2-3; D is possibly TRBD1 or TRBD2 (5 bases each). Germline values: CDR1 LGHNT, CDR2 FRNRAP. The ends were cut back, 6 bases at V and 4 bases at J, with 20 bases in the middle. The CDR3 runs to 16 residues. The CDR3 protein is CASGPRGGSWADTQYF. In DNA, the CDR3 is TGTGCTAGTGGCCCTCGGGGCGGATCTTGGGCAGATACGCAGTATTTT.

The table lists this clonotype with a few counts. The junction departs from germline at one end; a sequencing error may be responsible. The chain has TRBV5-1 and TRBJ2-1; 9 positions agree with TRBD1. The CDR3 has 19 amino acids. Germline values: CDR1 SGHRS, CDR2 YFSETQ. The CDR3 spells CASSLGQGWLSGLGNEQFF. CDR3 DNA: TGTGCCAGCAGCCTCGGACAGGGGTGGCTATCAGGGTTGGGGAATGAGCAGTTCTTC.

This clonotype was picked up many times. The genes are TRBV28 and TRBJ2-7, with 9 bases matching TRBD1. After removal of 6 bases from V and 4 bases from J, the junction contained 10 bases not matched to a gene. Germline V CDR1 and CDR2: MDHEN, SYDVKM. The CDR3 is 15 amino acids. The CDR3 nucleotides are TGTGCCAGCAGCCCCATCGACAGGGGGTTGTACGAGCAGTACTTC. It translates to CASSPIDRGLYEQYF. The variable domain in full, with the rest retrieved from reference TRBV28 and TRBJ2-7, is DVKVTQSSRYLVKRTGEKVFLECVQDMDHENMFWYRQDPGLGLRLIYFSYDVKMKEKGDIPEGYSVSREKKERFSLILESASTNQTSMYLCASSPIDRGLYEQYFGPGTRLTVT.

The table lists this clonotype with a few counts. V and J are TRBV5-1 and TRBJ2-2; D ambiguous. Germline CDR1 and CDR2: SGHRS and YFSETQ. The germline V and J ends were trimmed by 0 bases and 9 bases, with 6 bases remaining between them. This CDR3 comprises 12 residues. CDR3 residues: CASSLDRRELFF. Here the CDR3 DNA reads TGCGCCAGCAGCTTGGACAGAAGGGAGCTGTTTTTT.

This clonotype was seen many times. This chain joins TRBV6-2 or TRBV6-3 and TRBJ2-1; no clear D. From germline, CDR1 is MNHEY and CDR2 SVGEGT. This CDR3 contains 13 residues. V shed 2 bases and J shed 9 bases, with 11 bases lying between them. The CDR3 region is CASSYGSHTEQFF. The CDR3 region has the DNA TGTGCCAGCAGTTACGGCAGCCATACTGAGCAGTTCTTC.